One sample yielded the 3 T cell receptor beta chains listed below, sequenced in a study of cytomegalovirus exposure and HLA in healthy donors (dated by TCRdb to about 2017). Libraries came from the immunoSEQ multiplex PCR assay. For the multiplex PCR, a mixture combining 60 forward primers for TCR Vbeta segments and 13 reverse primers for TCR Jbeta segments was used. The table was pulled from immuneACCESS by TCRdb, which kept in-frame rearrangements only. Such tables lose some clones; where checked, under half of the loss comes from unresolved V genes, and the rest has no known cause. For this sample there are tens of thousands of clones; approximately 75% appear just once. 5% to 7% of the sample belongs to the ten largest clones. Sequencing was carried out using PBMCs. These receptors were obtained from a woman between 25 and 40 years old in good health and CMV-seronegative.

This clone has a single count. The chain employs TRBV7-2 and TRBJ2-5; TRBD1 aligns across 8 bases. Gene TRBJ2-7 matches the end of the DNA better, so the J call may be wrong. Germline V gene lookup returns CDR1 SGHTA and CDR2 FQGNSA. The CDR3 runs to 15 residues. CDR3 amino acids: CASSLRQGLSYEQYF. The CDR3, as DNA: TGTGCCAGCAGCTTAAGACAGGGGCTCTCCTACGAGCAGTACTTC.

The genes are TRBV6-1 and TRBJ2-7; 10 bases align to TRBD1. There are 14 residues in the CDR3. Germline lookup yields CDR1 MNHNS and CDR2 SASEGT. The J segment lost 5 bases and the V segment lost 5 bases, leaving 6 bases of the junction unmatched. Here the CDR3 DNA reads TGTGCCAGCAGTTGGACCGGGACAGGGGACGAGCAGTACGTC. It translates to CASSWTGTGDEQYV.

CDR3 in amino acids: CASSPKRDTGELFF. In DNA form, the CDR3 reads TGTGCCAGCAGCCCCAAGCGGGACACCGGGGAGCTGTTTTTT. The chain has TRBV11-3 and TRBJ2-2, with a tentative D call TRBD2 (6 bases). Trimming removed 5 bases from V and 3 bases from J, with 10 bases in between. There are 14 residues in the CDR3. CDR1 is SGHNT and CDR2 is YENEEA in the germline V gene.